This T cell receptor (beta chain) comes out of a study of CXCR3-negative and CXCR3-positive naive CD8 T cells (dated by TCRdb to the late 2010s). Looking at the study overall: In total, about 130 million TRB reads were obtained, or roughly 1.5 +/- 0.3 million reads per library. Diversity and physicochemical repertoire analyses were performed on about 12 donors pooled from two independent experiments. TRBV-TRBJ cluster analysis included naive subsets from about five donors and memory cells from 3 donors. On the study overall, not on this receptor specifically: Because surface CD5, which has been linked to self-reactivity in mice, was comparable between naive subsets, TCR interaction strength was also inferred from TRB CDR3 physicochemical properties. Freshly isolated PBMCs were used for most assays because CXCR3 expression partially decreased after cryopreservation. TRB CDR3s from CXCR3-positive naive cells showed higher hydrophobicity (lower Kidera factor 4), lower energy, and higher strength and volume indices than CXCR3-negative naive cells. Similar TRBV-TRBJ usage was shown by naive CXCR3-negative and CXCR3-positive cells from the same donor, whereas distinct patterns were shown by memory cells. Comparably high repertoire diversity was found in both naive subsets, whereas much lower repertoire diversity was found in memory CD8+ T cells.

Spanning cysteine to phenylalanine, the CDR3 consists of 16 amino acids. Only the protein sequence is given. From the germline V gene, CDR1 is MDHEN and CDR2 is SYDVKM. Each CD8+ T cell subset was flow-sorted in triplicate, and 300,000 to 350,000 cells per subset were placed directly into RLT lysis buffer. To keep memory contaminants out, a stringent definition of naive CD8+ T cells was applied: CD45RO-CCR7+CD27+CD95-. Using standard density gradient centrifugation, peripheral blood mononuclear cells were isolated from buffy coats. Naive CXCR3-negative and CXCR3-positive CD8+ T cells were flow-sorted on a FACSAria III. Total RNA was extracted from sorted cells using an RNeasy Mini Kit. For sequencing, a NextSeq 550 was employed. The Human TCR Profiling Kit (MiLaboratory) was used to make UMI-labeled 5' RACE TRB cDNA libraries. cDNA synthesis used the entire amount of extracted RNA, and PCR amplification then used the entire amount of cDNA produced. Libraries were prepared in parallel using an identical number of PCR cycles. Turning to the authors' computational methods: About 52,000 +/- 9,100 unique UMI-labeled TRB cDNA molecules per library were extracted with MIGEC and MiXCR, with at least two reads per UMI required. An average of 40,000 +/- 10,000 functional in-frame TRB CDR3 nucleotide clonotypes without stop codons was found per library. After downsampling to 5000 UMI-labeled TRB molecules per sample, diversity metrics such as normalized Shannon-Wiener and Chao1 were calculated in VDJtools. For the central five CDR3 residues, VDJtools calculated physicochemical properties weighted by clonotype size, namely interaction energy, strength, volume and Kidera factor 4. The reads underwent TCRdb reprocessing, giving one record for each CDR3 protein sequence and no DNA. These V and J calls rely on TCRdb rather than the paper's analysis. For this sample, the table gives about 92,000 distinct CDR3 sequences. 0.82% of the sample is held by the ten biggest clonotypes.

On this clonotype itself: Its target antigen remains unknown.

The receptor chain draws on TRBV28 and TRBJ2-7; TCRdb picks TRBD1, but there is no DNA to check that call. This TCR was recovered from a human donor in good health. Some clones in this sample may be carry-over from other donors' samples. Material for sequencing was naive CXCR3+ CD8+ T cells from blood. Explained via the paper, the cell subset or site label denotes: CD45RO-CCR7+CD27+CD95- naive CD8+ T cells expressing CXCR3 (TNR3+). CDR3 reads: CASSLPTGASSYEQYF.